The count of the clone carrying this T cell receptor beta chain is one. Cohort placement rested on clinical history that participants reported themselves. Germline CDR1 is SGHKS and CDR2 is YYEKEE (reference sequence). V lost 0 bases and J 7 bases, leaving 13 bases between the germline ends. The CDR3 sequence is 15 residues long. The source of the sample is a study of blood T cell repertoires in COVID-19. Study-level information: From T cells, B-cell-depleted T cells, or PBMCs came the material, which was cDNA or gDNA.

Clones were read by immunoSEQ multiplex PCR, and TCRdb kept only the in-frame ones, dropping some. The sample has approximately 260,000 clones, approximately 90% seen once. The TCR sequence derives from a woman in her 40s with acute COVID-19. V is TRBV5-5 and J is TRBJ1-4; D may be TRBD1 (6 bases). Sample: PBMCs or T cells enriched from blood (not recorded which). CDR3: CASSLEQGFGEKLFF. For the CDR3, the DNA is TGTGCCAGCAGCTTGGAACAGGGTTTCGGTGAAAAACTGTTTTTT. Full variable domain (outside the CDR3, taken from reference TRBV5-5 and TRBJ1-4): DAGVTQSPTHLIKTRGQQVTLRCSPISGHKSVSWYQQVLGQGPQFIFQYYEKEERGRGNFPDRFSARQFPNYSSELNVNALLLGDSALYLCASSLEQGFGEKLFFGSGTQLSVL.